This record covers a single TCR beta chain. Antigen unknown. This CDR3 contains 14 residues. J gave up 4 bases and V 10 bases, and 11 bases lay outside the gene matches. CDR1 LNHDA and CDR2 SQIVND come from the germline V gene (reference sequence). This entry is derived from a study of cytomegalovirus exposure and HLA in healthy donors. Study-wide results and caveats: According to the study, roughly 180 TCR beta chains were cytomegalovirus-associated. Donors were assumed by presence/absence analyses to have roughly uniform sequencing depth.

In the PCR, 60 Vbeta and 13 Jbeta primers were used. The protocol was immunoSEQ multiplex PCR, while the TCRdb copy is restricted to in-frame clones and leaves out a portion. The repertoire holds 100,000 to 140,000 clones, 77% seen once, with 4% to 5% in the top ten. This TCR derives from a male donor in good health and CMV-seronegative. Material: PBMCs. The rearrangement links TRBV19 to TRBJ1-1, with TRBD1 identical over 8 bases. CDR3 residues: CATSLTGVATEAFF. CDR3 in DNA: TGTGCCACCTCGTTGACAGGGGTGGCCACTGAAGCTTTCTTT.